Shown below are 28 T cell receptor beta chains from a single sample sequenced in a study of T-cell memory formation after mild COVID-19. TCRdb itself ran the 5' RACE reads through MiXCR, one entry per CDR3 protein. This table has about 260,000 distinct CDR3 sequences, roughly 8.2% appearing once. Sequencing was carried out using PBMCs or a T cell subset sorted from them (not recorded which). Source of these receptors: a man aged 18 to 30 who had mild COVID-19 (a few samples of this study predate the infection). Cell type and time point are not known.

This clonotype has a count of ten or more. The J gene is TRBJ2-5, the V gene TRBV28; the D call may be TRBD1 or TRBD2 (5 bases each). The CDR3 totals 14 residues. V lost 5 bases to trimming and J lost 7 bases, with 17 bases between them. Germline V gene data show CDR1 as MDHEN and CDR2 as SYDVKM. The DNA of the CDR3 is TGTGCCAGCAGTGGGGACGGCACGGCAAGGACCCAGTACTTC. It specifies CASSGDGTARTQYF.

This clonotype was counted between two and nine times. The rearrangement joins TRBV3-1 to TRBJ1-2; D might be TRBD1 (6 bases). Germline V CDR1 and CDR2: LGHDT, YNNKEL (reference sequence). This CDR3 is built from 16 residues. V was shortened by 0 bases and J by 4 bases, with 15 bases between the two germline ends. CDR3 region: CASSQDQGLGGYGYTF. Here the CDR3 DNA reads TGTGCCAGCAGCCAAGATCAGGGGCTCGGCGGCTATGGCTACACCTTC.

This clonotype came up a few times. The V and J genes are TRBV19 and TRBJ2-3, with 10 bases identical to TRBD2. J gave up 3 bases and V 6 bases, and 9 bases lay outside the gene matches. The germline gives CDR1 LNHDA, CDR2 SQIVND (reference sequence). There are 16 residues in the CDR3. The DNA of the CDR3 is TGTGCCAGTAGAGGAATTAGCGGGGGGCTAACAGATACGCAGTATTTT. Residues: CASRGISGGLTDTQYF.

This clonotype appeared a few times. The CDR3 here is CASRPGAARNIQYF. For the CDR3, the DNA is TGTGCCAGCAGACCCGGAGCAGCTCGGAACATTCAGTACTTC. The V gene is TRBV12-3 or TRBV12-4, the J gene TRBJ2-4, with D hard to call. The V and J ends lost 6 bases and 7 bases respectively, with 16 bases between them. The CDR3 covers 14 residues.

This chain links TRBV9 with TRBJ1-2; D is perhaps TRBD1 (6 bases). The ends were cut back, 0 bases at V and 4 bases at J, with 10 bases in the middle. CDR3 length: 14 residues. CDR1 is SGDLS and CDR2 is YYNGEE in the germline V gene. The CDR3 loop reads CASSVEQGGYGYTF. The CDR3 bases are TGTGCCAGCAGCGTAGAACAGGGAGGCTATGGCTACACCTTC.

The rearrangement joins TRBV11-3 to TRBJ2-7; D uncertain. The CDR3 extends over 18 amino acids. V shed 1 base and J shed 1 base, with 20 bases lying between them. Germline loops: CDR1 SGHNT, CDR2 YENEEA. CDR3 in amino acids: CASSLAERDGRRSYEQYV. As DNA, the CDR3 is TGTGCCAGCAGCTTAGCCGAAAGAGACGGCCGGCGATCCTACGAGCAGTACGTC.

The chain is built from TRBV7-2 and TRBJ2-7; no clear D gene. V lost 6 bases to trimming and J lost 6 bases, with 12 bases between them. The CDR3 is made up of 12 amino acids. The germline gives CDR1 SGHTA, CDR2 FQGNSA. CDR3 in DNA: TGTGCCAGCAGATCCCATGCGCGCGAGCAGTACGTC. It codes for CASRSHAREQYV.

This chain connects TRBV7-9 to TRBJ2-7, with 8 positions matching TRBD1. This CDR3 has 14 residues. Germline V gene sequence: CDR1 SEHNR, CDR2 FQNEAQ (reference sequence). Trimming cost V 4 bases and J 9 bases; bases outside gene matches: 11. The CDR3 nucleotides are TGTGCCAGCAGCTCCGCCGGAACAGGGGGTTGGCAGTACGTC. Amino acids: CASSSAGTGGWQYV.

This clonotype was observed a handful of times. This chain connects TRBV7-2 to TRBJ2-1; D ambiguous. Germline V gene lookup returns CDR1 SGHTA and CDR2 FQGNSA. This CDR3 region has 11 residues. Trimming cost V 5 bases and J 8 bases, with 7 bases left between them. Here the CDR3 reads CASSRSYEQFF. The DNA of the CDR3 is TGTGCCAGCAGCCGAAGTTATGAGCAGTTCTTC.

This clonotype was detected only a few times. The rearrangement uses TRBV2 and TRBJ1-1, with D maybe TRBD1 (5 bases). The germline V gene encodes CDR1 SNHLY and CDR2 FYNNEI. Trimming took off 1 base at V and 2 bases at J, with 14 bases between the two ends. The CDR3 consists of 16 residues. CDR3 coding DNA: TGTGCCAGCAGTGAAGGGAACGCAGGGCCAAACACTGAAGCTTTCTTT. Its protein product is CASSEGNAGPNTEAFF.

The chain is built from TRBV5-6 and TRBJ2-1, with D unresolved. Germline assignment: CDR1 SGHDT and CDR2 YYEEEE. The V gene lost 1 base and the J gene lost 15 bases, with 20 bases spanning the gap. This CDR3 has 14 amino acids. The CDR3 DNA reads as TGTGCCAGCAGCTTGAGGGATTATGCCCTAAGAGCGTTCTTC. Encoded protein: CASSLRDYALRAFF.

This clonotype was detected ten times or more. V usage is TRBV20-1 and J usage is TRBJ2-7; TRBD1 might be the D (6 bases). The V gene lost 2 bases and the J gene lost 5 bases, with 10 bases spanning the gap. There are 12 residues in the CDR3. The germline gives CDR1 DFQATT, CDR2 SNEGSKA (reference sequence). The CDR3 coding sequence is TGCAGTGCTAGATCAGGGGTGGACGAGCAGTACTTC. Translating gives CSARSGVDEQYF.

This clonotype was seen just once. Possible read error: a much larger clone is one base away. V gene TRBV5-1 combines with J gene TRBJ2-5; D may be TRBD1 (6 bases). The CDR3 sequence is 13 residues long. Germline CDR1 reads SGHRS; CDR2 reads YFSETQ. CDR3 DNA sequence: TGCGCCAGCGGACAGAACTTTGTGCGGACCCAGTGCTTC. Its protein product is CASGQNFVRTQCF.

Only a few counts were recorded for this clonotype. The chain links TRBV7-9 to TRBJ1-4, with D maybe TRBD1 (5 bases). The V end was cut by 5 bases, the J end by 3 bases, with 13 bases between. From germline, CDR1 is SEHNR and CDR2 FQNEAQ (reference sequence). The CDR3 loop spans 15 amino acids. The CDR3 coding sequence is TGTGCCAGCAGCCATAGCGGACATTCTAATGAAAAACTGTTTTTT. Protein: CASSHSGHSNEKLFF. Looking up the rest from reference TRBV7-9 and TRBJ1-4 gives the full variable domain: DTGVSQNPRHKITKRGQNVTFRCDPISEHNRLYWYRQTLGQGPEFLTYFQNEAQLEKSRLLSDRFSAERPKGSFSTLEIQRTEQGDSAMYLCASSHSGHSNEKLFFGSGTQLSVL.

The genes are TRBV5-1 and TRBJ2-2; TRBD2 might be the D (6 bases). Trimming shortened V by 5 bases and J by 5 bases, and 16 bases separated the two germline ends. The CDR3 is made up of 15 amino acids. Germline V gives CDR1 SGHRS, CDR2 YFSETQ. In nucleotides, the CDR3 is TGCGCCAGCAGTAAAACAGGAGGGAAGACCGGGGAGCTGTTTTTT. Residues: CASSKTGGKTGELFF.

This chain links TRBV7-2 with TRBJ2-3; D might be TRBD2 (7 bases). Germline CDR1 is SGHTA and CDR2 is FQGNSA. Between the trimmed V and J ends, which lost 2 bases and 6 bases, there was a span of 15 bases. This CDR3 contains 15 residues. The CDR3 DNA sequence: TGTGCCAGCAGCTTATCGGCGGGGGCTCGGGATACGCAGTATTTT. Its protein product is CASSLSAGARDTQYF. The whole variable domain, filled in from reference TRBV7-2 and TRBJ2-3, reads GAGVSQSPSNKVTEKGKDVELRCDPISGHTALYWYRQSLGQGLEFLIYFQGNSAPDKSGLPSDRFSAERTGGSVSTLTIQRTQQEDSAVYLCASSLSAGARDTQYFGPGTRLTVL.

The rearrangement joins TRBV4-2 to TRBJ2-3; D not certain. Germline V gene lookup returns CDR1 LGHNA and CDR2 YNFKEQ. Deletions cut 0 bases from V and 3 bases from J, with 13 bases between. The CDR3 is 16 amino acids. The chain's CDR3 is CASSQEGRRPTDTQYF. CDR3 sequence (DNA): TGTGCCAGCAGCCAAGAAGGCAGGAGACCTACAGATACGCAGTATTTT.

This clonotype was recorded a few times. In DNA form, the CDR3 reads TGCGCCAGCTGCTCAGGGCCGCAGTACGTC. Its protein product is CASCSGPQYV. V usage is TRBV23-1 and J usage is TRBJ2-7, with D maybe TRBD1 (5 bases). TRBV23-1 is an ORF for which the function is uncertain. With 8 bases removed from V and 9 bases from J, the gap between germline ends came to 11 bases. This CDR3 region has 10 residues.

This rearrangement joins TRBV7-2 to TRBJ1-1, with no clear D. CDR1 is SGHTA, CDR2 FQGNSA, per germline. This CDR3 has 15 amino acids. The V and J ends lost 0 bases and 5 bases respectively, with 13 bases between them. CDR3 bases: TGTGCCAGCAGCTTAGCGCCGACGGCGGGGACTGAAGCTTTCTTT. This encodes CASSLAPTAGTEAFF.

The rearrangement uses TRBV7-2 and TRBJ2-1; perhaps TRBD2 as D (6 bases). Germline V gives CDR1 SGHTA, CDR2 FQGNSA. The CDR3 covers 15 residues. V lost 4 bases and J 0 bases, leaving 10 bases between the germline ends. In DNA, the CDR3 is TGTGCCAGCAGCTCCCGGGACTCCTCCTACAATGAGCAGTTCTTC. It is translated as CASSSRDSSYNEQFF. Full variable domain (outside the CDR3, taken from reference TRBV7-2 and TRBJ2-1): GAGVSQSPSNKVTEKGKDVELRCDPISGHTALYWYRQSLGQGLEFLIYFQGNSAPDKSGLPSDRFSAERTGGSVSTLTIQRTQQEDSAVYLCASSSRDSSYNEQFFGPGTRLTVL.

This clonotype was detected only a few times. The V and J genes are TRBV4-1 and TRBJ2-5; the match to TRBD2 covers 7 bases. Germline values: CDR1 MGHRA, CDR2 YSYEKL. Losses at the gene ends were 1 base for V and 4 bases for J; bases not matched to a gene: 12. CDR3 length equals 17 residues. The CDR3 reads CASSQGLMGGPGETQYF. The DNA for the CDR3 is TGCGCCAGCAGCCAAGGATTAATGGGAGGGCCTGGAGAGACCCAGTACTTC.

The chain combines TRBV20-1 with TRBJ2-2; TRBD1 aligns across 8 bases. CDR1 and CDR2 (germline): DFQATT, SNEGSKA (reference sequence). The V and J ends lost 6 bases and 7 bases, in that order; junction bases with no gene match: 7. The CDR3 sequence is 13 residues long. CDR3 sequence (DNA): TGCAGTGCCTCACAGGGGGGATACGGGGAGCTGTTTTTT. Translation gives CSASQGGYGELFF.

This clonotype has just a few counts. The chain is built from TRBV18 and TRBJ2-7; D perhaps matches TRBD2 (6 bases). The CDR3 sequence is 12 residues long. V was clipped by 3 bases and J by 9 bases, with 12 bases between them. CDR1 is KGHSH, CDR2 LQKENI, per germline. The CDR3 protein is CASSPEVRGQYF. The DNA of the CDR3 is TGTGCCAGCTCACCGGAGGTGCGGGGGCAGTACTTC. The entire variable domain, with the rest obtained from reference TRBV18 and TRBJ2-7, is as follows: NAGVMQNPRHLVRRRGQEARLRCSPMKGHSHVYWYRQLPEEGLKFMVYLQKENIIDESGMPKERFSAEFPKEGPSILRIQQVVRGDSAAYFCASSPEVRGQYFGPGTRLTVT.

Only a few counts were recorded for this clonotype. The chain employs TRBV13 and TRBJ1-2, with D unresolved. Trimming took 7 bases from V and 3 from J, leaving 24 bases between them. Germline V gene sequence: CDR1 PRHDT, CDR2 FYEKMQ (reference sequence). The CDR3 extends over 17 amino acids. CDR3 DNA sequence: TGTGCCAGCACGTCCCCCCGGGTCACAGCGCGGGACTATGGCTACACCTTC. It yields the protein CASTSPRVTARDYGYTF.

This clonotype was observed many times. The genes are TRBV5-1 and TRBJ2-5; D is uncertain. V lost 0 bases and J lost 2, with 8 bases in between. CDR1 and CDR2 from the germline V gene are SGHRS and YFSETQ. CDR3 length: 14 amino acids. CDR3 region: CASSLEGSQETQYF. As DNA, the CDR3 is TGCGCCAGCAGCTTGGAGGGCAGTCAAGAGACCCAGTACTTC. The variable domain in full, completed from reference TRBV5-1 and TRBJ2-5, reads KAGVTQTPRYLIKTRGQQVTLSCSPISGHRSVSWYQQTPGQGLQFLFEYFSETQRNKGNFPGRFSGRQFSNSRSEMNVSTLELGDSALYLCASSLEGSQETQYFGPGTRLLVL.

This clonotype was observed at least ten times. As DNA, the CDR3 is TGTGCCACCATAAGGATGATGGACACTGAAGCTTTCTTT. It is translated as CATIRMMDTEAFF. The V call is TRBV28, the J call TRBJ1-1; D is unresolved. Deletions cut 10 bases from V and 3 bases from J, with 15 bases between. The CDR3 sequence is 13 residues long. Germline V gives CDR1 MDHEN, CDR2 SYDVKM.

In this sample, this clonotype turned up a few times. The chain employs TRBV7-8 and TRBJ2-7; the D is unclear. CDR1 is SGHVS and CDR2 is FQNEAQ in the germline V gene. The CDR3 is made up of 16 amino acids. Trimming cost V 5 bases and J 0 bases, with 17 bases left between them. The CDR3 spells CASSGPEARSSYEQYF. For the CDR3, the DNA is TGTGCCAGCAGCGGTCCGGAAGCCCGGAGCTCCTACGAGCAGTACTTC.

The rearrangement joins TRBV2 to TRBJ2-1, with TRBD1 matching 9 bases. V lost 6 bases and J lost 4; bases outside the gene matches: 10. Germline assignment: CDR1 SNHLY and CDR2 FYNNEI. The length of the CDR3 is 16 residues. CDR3 in amino acids: CASRAPGQGLYNEQFF. CDR3 DNA: TGTGCCAGCAGGGCCCCGGGACAGGGTCTATACAATGAGCAGTTCTTC.